These T cell receptor beta chains were read from a single sample in a study of Graves' ophthalmopathy and Graves' hyperthyroidism. From the multiplex PCR reads, TCRdb called clonotypes with MiXCR, one entry per CDR3 protein. The table shows around 1,000,000 distinct CDR3 sequences, with approximately 35% occurring only once. Specimen: peripheral blood or thyroid tissue (not recorded which). Receptor source: an adult man with Graves' hyperthyroidism. Both conserved end residues are part of each CDR3. A D gene is named only where the DNA matches it firmly. Only some rows state a clone size, as once, few, many or a class for expanded clones.

>TRBJ2-6|TRBV7-8|TRBD1|many
CASSLLGGRSSGANVLTF
TGTGCCAGCAGCTTATTAGGGGGCCGGAGCTCTGGGGCCAACGTCCTGACTTTC
>TRBJ1-1|TRBV19|TRBD1|-
CASSSNPGQGEAFF
TGTGCCAGTAGCAGTAATCCGGGACAGGGAGAAGCTTTCTTT
>TRBJ1-1|TRBV15|TRBD1|few
CATSSDRAGEAFF
TGTGCCACCAGCAGTGACAGGGCCGGGGAAGCTTTCTTT
>TRBJ1-5|TRBV4-3|-|many
CASSQDEAQPQHF
TGCGCCAGCAGCCAAGATGAGGCACAGCCCCAGCATTTT
>TRBJ2-5|TRBV20-1|-|-
CSANQEGRFGVQYF
TGCAGTGCAAACCAGGAGGGCCGATTCGGGGTCCAGTACTTC
>TRBJ1-2|TRBV18|-|-
CASSPRSGSGGYTF
TGTGCCAGCTCACCAAGGTCAGGGTCCGGTGGCTACACCTTC
>TRBJ1-5|TRBV2|-|-
CASTGGRHQPQHF
TGTGCCAGCACTGGCGGTCGACATCAGCCCCAGCATTTT
>TRBJ2-7|TRBV15|-|-
CATSPRSGNDYEQYF
TGTGCCACCAGCCCCCGTTCGGGAAACGACTACGAGCAGTACTTC
>TRBJ1-5|TRBV7-9|TRBD1|many
CASSLGQGAFNQPQHF
TGTGCCAGCAGCTTAGGACAGGGGGCCTTCAATCAGCCCCAGCATTTT
>TRBJ1-1|TRBV7-9|-|few
CASSLQDLEAFF
TGTGCCAGCAGTCTACAGGATCTGGAAGCTTTCTTT
>TRBJ2-2|TRBV20-1|-|-
CSVRGQNTGELFF
TGCAGTGTCAGGGGTCAGAACACCGGGGAGCTGTTTTTT
>TRBJ2-7|TRBV20-1|-|once
CSAWGPSFYEQYF
TGCAGTGCTTGGGGACCGAGTTTCTACGAGCAGTACTTC
>TRBJ2-7|TRBV29-1|TRBD1|many
CSVETGTDTYEQYF
TGCAGCGTTGAAACCGGGACAGATACCTACGAGCAGTACTTC
>TRBJ2-5|TRBV7-7|-|many
CASSLTSPSQAQYF
TGTGCCAGCAGCTTAACGTCTCCGTCGCAGGCCCAGTACTTC
>TRBJ1-2|TRBV3-1|TRBD1|-
CASSQEGRDREGVYGYTF
TGTGCCAGCAGCCAAGAAGGGAGGGACAGGGAAGGAGTGTATGGCTACACCTTC
>TRBJ2-7|TRBV15|TRBD1|-
CATDPTGEMAYEQYF
TGTGCCACCGATCCGACAGGGGAAATGGCCTACGAGCAGTACTTC
>TRBJ1-1|TRBV9|-|many
CASSVVTGGDEAFF
TGTGCCAGCAGCGTAGTTACTGGGGGCGATGAAGCTTTCTTT
>TRBJ1-2|TRBV7-2|-|-
CASSSPSVGGYTF
TGTGCCAGCAGCTCCCCTAGTGTCGGTGGCTACACCTTC
>TRBJ1-1|TRBV9|TRBD1|-
CASSAKPGQGGGETEAFF
TGTGCCAGCAGCGCCAAACCGGGACAGGGGGGCGGAGAGACTGAAGCTTTCTTT
>TRBJ2-7|TRBV7-2|TRBD1|-
CASSQDFRQGAVYF
TGCGCCAGCAGCCAAGATTTTAGGCAGGGGGCGGTGTACTTC